The source of this T cell receptor (beta chain) is a study of cytomegalovirus exposure and HLA in healthy donors (dated by TCRdb to the late 2010s). Concerning the study at large: In an earlier analysis of under 750 of the donors, 276 Gb of sequence data and approximately 100 million unique TCR beta sequences from about 190 million T cells were reported. An early release covering just under 650 HLA-typed donors comprised around 300 gigabases of sequencing data and around 85 million unique TCR sequences. The genetic ancestry cluster associated with self-reported Caucasian donors included approximately 85% of the 398 genotyped donors. The aim of the study was to test whether cataloging public T cell receptors could identify signatures of past pathogen exposure. The study profiled the T cell repertoires of 500 to 800 subjects by immunosequencing and related them to cytomegalovirus serostatus. A separate validation cohort of roughly 110 different subjects was used in addition to the approximately 700-subject first cohort. To predict cytomegalovirus infection status, the study combined high-throughput TCR immunosequencing, statistical association of individual TCRs with disease status, and machine learning. A later analysis re-analyzed previously published TCR beta repertoires from roughly 600 donors and added high-resolution HLA genotyping to study TCR occurrence patterns. Rather than drawing on any new phenotypic data, the later analysis identified candidate immune exposures from TCR beta sequences and the way those sequences occurred across donors. An earlier analysis of 587 of the donors applied high-throughput TCR beta sequencing to assess whether each TCR beta V gene segment acted as functional or pseudogenic. Alongside the repertoire data, information on donor age, sex, ethnicity and CMV serostatus was compiled. Genome-wide SNP genotypes for about 65% of the roughly 700 donors were used in a later genetic analysis, which treated that subset as a discovery cohort. Every discovery cohort repertoire had been produced on one sequencing platform. HLA typing included class I and class II loci at four-digit resolution. The number of typed donors differed by locus: about 620-640 for A, B, C, DRB1 and DQB1; 522 for DQA1; 606 for DPA1; and some 470 for DPB1. A handful of DR-DQ haplotypes were handled as single units for association and clustering because linkage in the cohort was strong. Among roughly 400 genotyped donors of the cohort, an average of roughly 240,000 unique TCR beta nucleotide sequences were sequenced per donor, roughly 20% of them non-productive.

In total, approximately 700 healthy bone marrow donors made up the cohort. Cohort members were all nominally healthy when sampled, although unrecorded immune exposures were likely present. The donor tested CMV seropositive and was one of the 289 seropositive cohort members. A peripheral blood sample was provided by each donor, and peripheral blood mononuclear cells were used for TCR beta sequencing. Genomic DNA extraction from the blood cell samples was performed with the Qiagen DNeasy Blood Extraction Kit. About this clone: No antigen is known for it. Per-base quality was not reported, and no clone a single base away is much larger than it.

Findings and caveats that apply to the study as a whole: While some public TCRs were present in many individuals, most TCR sequences turned up only very rarely across donors. Assigning TCR associations to individual alleles was difficult when HLA alleles, especially DR and DQ, strongly co-occurred. Several of the top co-occurrence clusters appeared to be linked to parvovirus B19, influenza, CMV and Epstein-Barr virus, according to a later analysis. A later analysis found that most CMV-associated TCR beta chains appeared HLA-restricted, with HLA associations seemingly driven largely by CMV exposure. Specific HLA alleles were associated with more than 15,000 TCR beta sequences at a false discovery rate of 0.05 in a later analysis. A further reported finding was that TCR beta sequences accurately predicted the HLA-A and HLA-B alleles for most subjects in the first cohort. Roughly 15 rarely observed V segments, including chromosome 9 orphons, were excluded from the earlier analysis of some 590 of the donors because counts were too low. An earlier analysis of approximately 540 of the donors showed that most TCR beta V segments appeared in productive rearrangements either about 90% or about 30% of the time, which broadly matched IMGT annotations. A later genetic analysis reported fewer N-insertions in productive TCRs among donors in an Asian-associated ancestry cluster than the roughly 640-donor mean. A few of the identified cytomegalovirus-associated TCR beta chains were confirmed in vitro to be specific for cytomegalovirus antigens. A cluster of highly shared sequence variants was judged likely to be a technical artifact of the sequencing pipeline. In the study, some 160 TCR beta chains were listed as associated with cytomegalovirus. The presence/absence analyses assumed that sequencing depth was roughly uniform across donors, and that assumption may not be true. The classifier was reported to diagnose cytomegalovirus status with high specificity and sensitivity in both the original cohort and the validation cohort. In a later analysis, HLA-associated TCR beta chains showed more clonal expansion and lower generation probabilities than non-associated chains that were equally common. A later analysis found that TCR association rates varied across HLA loci, with DRB1 alleles showing the most associated TCRs and HLA-C alleles the fewest. The only immune exposure information available for the cohort was CMV serostatus. Only TCR beta chains were sequenced in this cohort, and the absence of alpha or paired-chain data limited detectable features. Because HLA typing was unavailable for some donors at each locus, only the typed subset was used in association tests. The authors suggested that the approach could potentially be generalized to other disease states and immunological phenotypes. Linkage disequilibrium might explain the correlated functional status among segregating V segments, but an unknown experimental factor could not be ruled out. Some IMGT-functional V segments, including TRBV6-2 and TRBV6-3, could not be distinguished by the 87-base-pair reads and were therefore excluded. In a later genetic analysis, a missense DCLRE1C variant was associated with V-gene and J-gene trimming of TCR beta chains, and the association was replicated in an independent cohort.

The library relied on the immunoSEQ multiplex PCR assay. A mixture of 60 forward primers for TCR Vbeta segments and 13 reverse primers for TCR Jbeta segments was used in the multiplex PCR. A multiplex PCR assay on genomic DNA amplified the CDR3 region of rearranged TCR beta genes. On the Illumina HiSeq System, the amplified TCR beta libraries were sequenced as 87-base-pair reads. The paper's processing steps were these. A later analysis counted about 76 million unique TCR beta chains across the 600 to 850 repertoires, and some 11 million of these chains were shared by at least two donors. Raw reads were error-corrected and collapsed into unique sequences with a nearest-neighbor algorithm that merged closely related sequences to remove PCR and sequencing errors. Alignment of CDR3 sequences to IMGT reference sequences was used to assign V, D and J gene segments. Each retained sequence needed at least a six-nucleotide match to both a V gene segment and a J gene segment. Rearrangements were classified as productive when the CDR3 lacked stop codons and remained in frame with V and J, and all other rearrangements were classified as non-productive. Following IMGT convention, CDR3 was defined as the stretch from the second conserved V-encoded cysteine to the conserved J-encoded phenylalanine. The earlier analysis of some 540 of the donors excluded any sequence lacking an unambiguous match to a single V gene segment. In an earlier analysis of approximately 550 of the donors, V segments were called functional above 56.7% productive rearrangements and were called segregating when the between-donor standard deviation exceeded 5%. A statistical classification framework was developed to diagnose cytomegalovirus status using the catalog of TCR beta chain sequences. In a later analysis, V and J genes were assigned by comparing TCR nucleotide sequences against IMGT/GENE-DB human TR gene sequences. A later analysis assigned CDR3 sequences and most-parsimonious VDJ recombination scenarios with the TCRdist pipeline. In a later analysis, each TCR beta chain was defined by its CDR3 amino acid sequence together with its V-gene family, and reads lacking a unique V-gene family were excluded. A later analysis removed several hundred highly shared, low-generation-probability nucleotide sequences to deal with suspected cross-contamination and a sequencing artifact. In a later analysis, a clonal expansion index was calculated for each public chain from normalized within-repertoire ranks of inferred template counts. In a later analysis, generation probabilities were computed using a VDJ recombination model fitted to out-of-frame rearrangements, and the results were checked against IGoR. In a later analysis, hypergeometric tests were used to score TCR-TCR, TCR-HLA and TCR-CMV co-occurrence, with a repertoire-size bias correction applied to TCR pairs. False discovery rates were estimated in a later analysis by permuting HLA or CMV assignments 20 times. A later analysis grouped co-occurring TCRs with DBSCAN, adding TCRdist sequence similarity when clustering within HLA-allele-positive subsets. Repertoires with fewer than 30,000 or more than 120,000 public chains were left out of co-occurrence clustering, as were four to six repertoires with anomalous nucleotide sharing. Here the immuneACCESS table is served through TCRdb, limited to in-frame sequences with V and J called. Missing clones are a known gap in these copies; in checked studies unresolved V genes cover under half, and the rest lacks a known reason. V, J and clone size are those of that table, while D and trimming were read from the DNA. In this sample the table shows fewer than 200,000 clones, about 80% of which occur a single time. Around 0.98% of the sample comes from the top ten.

V sheds 3 bases and J sheds 9 bases, leaving 12 bases between their ends. The germline V gene provides CDR1 SGHAT and CDR2 FQNNGV. Including the terminal cysteine and phenylalanine, the CDR3 comprises 13 residues. CDR3 DNA is the only sequence kept; it has 39 bases, read in frame from the first base. The rearranged segments are TRBV11-2 and TRBJ2-1; possibly the D gene is TRBD2, per 5 matching bases. This clonotype was sampled from a woman aged 50 to 60 in good health and CMV-seropositive. Sequencing used PBMCs. The nucleotides are TGTGCCAGCAGCTTGGTTGCACGGGGTGAGCAGTTCTTC. This is translated as CASSLVARGEQFF.